The present T cell receptor (beta chain) was sequenced within a study of blood T cell repertoires in COVID-19. Using immunoSEQ multiplex PCR, the repertoire was profiled, and TCRdb retains in-frame clones only, with some absent. The data contain about 300,000 clones, roughly 91% of them singletons. Germline CDR1 reads GTSNPN; CDR2 reads SVGIG (reference sequence). The CDR3 totals 14 residues. Trimming shortened V by 0 bases and J by 3 bases, and 9 bases separated the two germline ends. The source is a woman aged 50 to 60 who had been exposed to COVID-19. The source material was PBMCs or T cells enriched from blood (not recorded which). The V call is TRBV30, the J call TRBJ2-1; perhaps TRBD2 as D (5 bases). The CDR3 DNA is TGTGCCTGGAGTGTACGGGGTCACTACAATGAGCAGTTCTTC. This encodes CAWSVRGHYNEQFF.